These 26 T cell receptor beta chains originate from one sample sequenced in a study of blood T cell repertoires in COVID-19. Here immunoSEQ multiplex PCR was the method, and the copy in TCRdb shows in-frame clones only, minus some. The sample has some 320,000 clones; around 90% are singletons. The sample taken for sequencing was PBMCs or T cells enriched from blood (not recorded which). All receptors derive from a man aged 55 to 70 who had recovered from COVID-19.

This rearrangement joins TRBV11-2 to TRBJ1-1; D is unclear. This CDR3 is 13 amino acids long. The ends were cut back, 1 base at V and 7 bases at J, with 10 bases in the middle. Germline CDR1 and CDR2: SGHAT and FQNNGV. The CDR3, as DNA: TGTGCCAGCAGCTTAGGCGTGGCAGGTGAAGCTTTCTTT. This encodes CASSLGVAGEAFF.

The gene calls are TRBV7-2 and TRBJ1-5, with D possibly TRBD1 on 6 matching bases. From germline, CDR1 is SGHTA and CDR2 FQGNSA. The V end was cut by 5 bases, the J end by 7 bases, with 18 bases between. CDR3 length equals 15 residues. The CDR3 DNA reads as TGTGCCAGCAGCCCGCAAACAGGGATTTTGCAGCCCCAGCATTTT. Encoded protein: CASSPQTGILQPQHF.

V usage is TRBV20-1 and J usage is TRBJ1-2, with 7 nucleotides matching TRBD1. CDR1 and CDR2 (germline): DFQATT, SNEGSKA (reference sequence). With V trimmed by 6 bases and J by 7 bases, 5 bases remained unmatched. This CDR3 spans 11 amino acids. Here the CDR3 DNA reads TGCAGTGCGGTCAGGGGGGTTGGCTACACCTTC. Translating it yields CSAVRGVGYTF.

A single count supports this clone. J is TRBJ1-2 and V is TRBV5-1, with D possibly TRBD1 on 6 matching bases. V lost 3 bases and J 7 bases, leaving 16 bases between the germline ends. Germline V gene sequence: CDR1 SGHRS, CDR2 YFSETQ. The length of the CDR3 is 14 residues. CDR3 coding DNA: TGCGCCAGCAGCTACGGGGGGCCAGGGGCTGGCTACACCTTC. It is translated as CASSYGGPGAGYTF.

The chain joins TRBV11-2 to TRBJ1-4; TRBD1 agrees at 7 bases. The CDR3 loop spans 15 amino acids. Germline V CDR1 and CDR2: SGHAT, FQNNGV. With V trimmed by 5 bases and J by 3 bases, 6 bases remained unmatched. CDR3 sequence (DNA): TGTGCCAGCAGCCCCACAGGGGTAGCTAATGAAAAACTGTTTTTT. This gives the protein CASSPTGVANEKLFF.

The CDR3: CASNSRPGSTNSRGEAFF. Here the CDR3 DNA reads TGTGCCAGCAACTCTCGCCCCGGGTCCACAAACTCGAGAGGTGAAGCTTTCTTT. This chain links TRBV28 with TRBJ1-1; no clear D gene. The CDR3 sequence is 18 residues long. CDR1 MDHEN and CDR2 SYDVKM come from the germline V gene. V dropped 7 bases and J dropped 7 bases, with 31 bases sitting between them. The full variable domain, rest sourced from reference TRBV28 and TRBJ1-1, is DVKVTQSSRYLVKRTGEKVFLECVQDMDHENMFWYRQDPGLGLRLIYFSYDVKMKEKGDIPEGYSVSREKKERFSLILESASTNQTSMYLCASNSRPGSTNSRGEAFFGQGTRLTVV.

V gene TRBV27 combines with J gene TRBJ2-5; 8 bases are a match to TRBD2. The CDR3 is 17 residues long. J lost 3 bases, V lost 0 bases, and 9 bases had no gene match. Germline V gives CDR1 MNHEY, CDR2 SMNVEV (reference sequence). As DNA, the CDR3 is TGTGCCAGCAGTTTATCGAGGGCTAGCGGGCGGGAAGAGACCCAGTACTTC. Its translation: CASSLSRASGREETQYF.

The rearrangement uses TRBV6-2 or TRBV6-3 and TRBJ1-2; 8 bases fit TRBD1. The V gene end was trimmed by 2 bases and the J gene end by 7 bases; junction bases not matched to a gene: 6. This CDR3 contains 14 residues. Germline V lookup: CDR1 MNHEY, CDR2 SVGEGT. CDR3 coding DNA: TGTGCCAGCAGTTACCAGACAGGGGCGACTGGCTACACCTTC. It translates to CASSYQTGATGYTF.

This sequence joins TRBV6-5 and TRBJ2-1; D is unclear. The CDR3 sequence is 15 residues long. The germline V gene has CDR1 MNHEY and CDR2 SVGAGI. Trimming cost V 5 bases and J 4 bases, with 15 bases left between them. Written as DNA, the CDR3 is TGTGCCAGCAGTCCTCGAGGCAGCTTATACAATGAGCAGTTCTTC. Translating gives CASSPRGSLYNEQFF.

V gene TRBV2 combines with J gene TRBJ2-1, with 13 bases matching TRBD2. CDR1 is SNHLY and CDR2 is FYNNEI in the germline V gene. The CDR3 sequence is 14 residues long. V lost 3 bases and J lost 11; bases outside the gene matches: 4. CDR3 in DNA: TGTGCCAGCAGTGACCGGACTAGCGGGAGCCAGCAGTTCTTC. It translates to CASSDRTSGSQQFF.

J is TRBJ1-1 and V is TRBV20-1; the D is unclear. This CDR3 spans 11 amino acids. The germline V gene encodes CDR1 DFQATT and CDR2 SNEGSKA (reference sequence). V lost 1 base, J lost 8 bases, and 8 bases lay in between. This CDR3 is CSARVDGEAFF. The CDR3 DNA reads as TGCAGTGCTAGAGTTGACGGGGAAGCTTTCTTT.

The chain recombines TRBV7-2 with TRBJ2-3; TRBD1 might be the D (5 bases). The germline V gene encodes CDR1 SGHTA and CDR2 FQGNSA. CDR3 length: 14 amino acids. The V end was cut by 2 bases, the J end by 0 bases, with 6 bases between. For the CDR3, the DNA is TGTGCCAGCAGCTTAAGACAGAGCACAGATACGCAGTATTTT. Its protein is CASSLRQSTDTQYF.

This sequence joins TRBV28 and TRBJ1-1; TRBD1 is a possible D gene (6 bases). The length of the CDR3 is 14 residues. V was clipped by 5 bases and J by 8 bases, with 18 bases between them. Germline values: CDR1 MDHEN, CDR2 SYDVKM. CDR3 region: CASSLLMKGVEAFF. CDR3 nucleotide sequence: TGTGCCAGCAGTCTACTGATGAAGGGGGTGGAAGCTTTCTTT.

The chain is built from TRBV11-2 and TRBJ2-1; 9 bases agree with TRBD1. This CDR3 spans 15 amino acids. CDR1 is SGHAT, CDR2 FQNNGV, per germline. The V and J ends lost 5 bases and 2 bases, in that order; junction bases with no gene match: 4. In nucleotides, the CDR3 is TGTGCCAGCAGCCCCCGACAGGGGGCCTACAATGAGCAGTTCTTC. Encoded protein: CASSPRQGAYNEQFF.

This chain connects TRBV30 to TRBJ2-5; TRBD1 agrees at 7 bases. The CDR3 has 13 amino acids. V dropped 5 bases and J dropped 1; count of bases not matched to a gene: 4. Looked up from germline, CDR1 is GTSNPN and CDR2 is SVGIG (reference sequence). CDR3 sequence: CAWARGIQETQYF. DNA of the CDR3: TGTGCCTGGGCCAGGGGGATCCAAGAGACCCAGTACTTC.

This rearrangement joins TRBV14 to TRBJ2-5; D not certain. V lost 0 bases and J lost 7, with 9 bases in between. The CDR3 covers 13 residues. The germline V gene has CDR1 SGHDN and CDR2 FVKESK. The CDR3 is CASSQDASPTQYF. The CDR3 DNA follows: TGTGCCAGCAGCCAAGATGCGAGCCCGACCCAGTACTTC.

The chain joins TRBV11-2 to TRBJ2-2; 9 nucleotides line up with TRBD2. V lost 4 bases and J lost 4; bases outside the gene matches: 13. The CDR3 runs 18 residues. Germline V gene sequence: CDR1 SGHAT, CDR2 FQNNGV. CDR3 residues: CASSSRGGLAGSTGELFF. CDR3 coding DNA: TGTGCCAGCAGCTCCCGTGGGGGACTAGCAGGAAGCACCGGGGAGCTGTTTTTT.

J is TRBJ1-4 and V is TRBV28; D perhaps matches TRBD1 (5 bases). The CDR3 contains 14 residues. In germline, CDR1 is MDHEN, CDR2 SYDVKM. Trimming took 3 bases from V and 5 from J, leaving 10 bases between them. CDR3 nucleotides: TGTGCCAGCAGTTTTGACAGAAACAATGAAAAACTGTTTTTT. Its translation: CASSFDRNNEKLFF. The variable domain in full, with the rest retrieved from reference TRBV28 and TRBJ1-4, is DVKVTQSSRYLVKRTGEKVFLECVQDMDHENMFWYRQDPGLGLRLIYFSYDVKMKEKGDIPEGYSVSREKKERFSLILESASTNQTSMYLCASSFDRNNEKLFFGSGTQLSVL.

This sequence joins TRBV19 and TRBJ2-5; 10 nucleotides match TRBD1. Germline V gives CDR1 LNHDA, CDR2 SQIVND (reference sequence). Trimming removed 4 bases from V and 1 base from J; junction bases left unmatched: 6. The CDR3 is made up of 16 amino acids. The CDR3 bases are TGTGCCAGTAGTACCCCGACAGGGGGCGGCCAAGAGACCCAGTACTTC. Its protein product is CASSTPTGGGQETQYF.

The rearrangement joins TRBV2 to TRBJ2-7, with 11 bases lining up with TRBD2. Germline V gives CDR1 SNHLY, CDR2 FYNNEI. The CDR3 is 14 residues long. The J segment lost 5 bases and the V segment lost 4 bases, leaving 4 bases of the junction unmatched. The CDR3 loop is CASSGTSGSDEQYF. The CDR3 nucleotides are TGTGCCAGCAGTGGAACTAGCGGGAGCGACGAGCAGTACTTC.

This clone was detected once. The V and J genes are TRBV19 and TRBJ2-1; TRBD1 matches 9 bases. Germline V gene data show CDR1 as LNHDA and CDR2 as SQIVND (reference sequence). The CDR3 loop spans 14 amino acids. Trimming took 1 base from V and 9 from J; bases not matched to a gene: 4. Here the CDR3 reads CASSIGQGGSEQFF. CDR3 nucleotides: TGTGCCAGTAGTATAGGACAGGGGGGGAGTGAGCAGTTCTTC. Full variable domain (rest looked up from reference TRBV19 and TRBJ2-1): DGGITQSPKYLFRKEGQNVTLSCEQNLNHDAMYWYRQDPGQGLRLIYYSQIVNDFQKGDIAEGYSVSREKKESFPLTVTSAQKNPTAFYLCASSIGQGGSEQFFGPGTRLTVL.

The gene calls are TRBV9 and TRBJ2-1; D unclear. V lost 0 bases and J 2 bases, leaving 6 bases between the germline ends. The V gene's germline CDR1 is SGDLS and CDR2 YYNGEE. The CDR3 loop spans 14 amino acids. CDR3 in DNA: TGTGCCAGCAGCGTAGCGGTCCCCTACAATGAGCAGTTCTTC. Its translation is CASSVAVPYNEQFF.

This clone was recorded only once. The J gene is TRBJ2-3, the V gene TRBV28; 12 bases line up with TRBD2. The junction had 9 bases not matched to a gene; V was cut back by 10 bases and J by 4 bases. In germline, CDR1 is MDHEN, CDR2 SYDVKM. The CDR3 has 15 amino acids. Here the CDR3 DNA reads TGTGCCACTCGGACTAGCGGGACCAGCTCAGATACGCAGTATTTT. Protein product: CATRTSGTSSDTQYF.

As regards this clone: Because it lacks the conserved phenylalanine or tryptophan at the end, this CDR3 is likely a read error. The DNA is left out, because the CDR3 cannot be placed on it with certainty; the CDR3 is given as TCRdb lists it. The V call is TRBV7-9, the J call TRBJ1-1; TRBD1, as called in the table, went unchecked against the DNA. Germline values: CDR1 SEHNR, CDR2 FQNEAQ (reference sequence). The CDR3 length is 12 residues, termini included. Here the CDR3 reads CASSTTDRESTV.

The chain carries TRBV5-1 and TRBJ1-2; 10 bases align to TRBD1. V shed 4 bases and J 7 bases; nucleotides not matched to a gene: 7. CDR3 size: 14 residues. CDR1 is SGHRS and CDR2 is YFSETQ in the germline V gene. The CDR3 loop is CASSLRQGAGGYTF. DNA for the CDR3: TGCGCCAGCAGCCTCAGACAGGGGGCAGGTGGCTACACCTTC.

The CDR3 region has the DNA TGTGCCAGCAGTTTCGCGAGCTCCTACGAGCAGTACTTC. Encoded protein: CASSFASSYEQYF. The chain has TRBV27 and TRBJ2-7; D ambiguous. Germline lookup yields CDR1 MNHEY and CDR2 SMNVEV (reference sequence). This CDR3 has 13 residues. The V end lost 3 bases, the J end lost 0 bases, and 6 bases lay between the germline ends.